This T cell receptor (beta chain) was recorded in a study of shared clonotypes between healthy human individuals. Sequencing was performed with immunoSEQ multiplex PCR; in TCRdb, only in-frame clones are kept and a portion is missing. The table lists 650,000 to 800,000 clones, around 77% of them singletons, with less than 2% in the top ten. V was trimmed by 4 bases and J by 7 bases, leaving 18 bases between them. The germline V gene has CDR1 SGDLS and CDR2 YYNGEE. The CDR3 spans 15 residues. The V gene is TRBV9, the J gene TRBJ2-1; D ambiguous. What was sequenced was memory CD4+ T cells sorted from blood. Subset of the sample: CD45RA-negative fraction. This receptor was taken from a woman in her twenties or thirties in good health. CDR3 residues: CASSTHAAGTNEQFF. CDR3 DNA sequence: TGTGCCAGCAGCACTCATGCTGCAGGCACGAATGAGCAGTTCTTC.